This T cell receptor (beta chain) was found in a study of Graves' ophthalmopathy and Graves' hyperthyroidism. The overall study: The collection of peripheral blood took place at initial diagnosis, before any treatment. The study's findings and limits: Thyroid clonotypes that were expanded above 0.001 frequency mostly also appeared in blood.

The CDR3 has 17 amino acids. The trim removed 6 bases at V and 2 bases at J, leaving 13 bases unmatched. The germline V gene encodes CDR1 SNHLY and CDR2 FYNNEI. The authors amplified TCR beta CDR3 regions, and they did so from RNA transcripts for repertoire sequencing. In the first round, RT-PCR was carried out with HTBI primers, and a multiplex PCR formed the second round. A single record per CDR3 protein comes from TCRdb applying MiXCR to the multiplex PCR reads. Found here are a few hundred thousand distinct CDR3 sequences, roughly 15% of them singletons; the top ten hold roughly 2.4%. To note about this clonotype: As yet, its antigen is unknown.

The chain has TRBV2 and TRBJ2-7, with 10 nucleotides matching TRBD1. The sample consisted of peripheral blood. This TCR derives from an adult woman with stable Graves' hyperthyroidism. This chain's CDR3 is CASSRSAGQGVTYEQYF. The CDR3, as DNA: TGTGCCAGCAGCCGGAGCGCAGGACAGGGGGTTACCTACGAGCAGTACTTC.